Below, 19 T cell receptor beta chains from the same sample are listed, as sequenced in a study of blood T cell repertoires in COVID-19. The data were produced by immunoSEQ multiplex PCR, yet TCRdb's version contains in-frame clones alone and is incomplete. The repertoire holds approximately 200,000 clones, with around 80% as singletons. Sequenced: peripheral blood. The receptors shown here come from a human donor with acute or convalescent COVID-19. The donor label of this sample is uncertain.

This clone was recorded a few times. The chain recombines TRBV11-2 with TRBJ2-3; maybe TRBD1 (5 bases). This CDR3 contains 14 residues. V was trimmed by 5 bases and J by 2 bases, leaving 11 bases between them. CDR1 and CDR2 (germline): SGHAT, FQNNGV. CDR3 sequence (DNA): TGTGCCAGCAGCAACAGGAGACCCACAGATACGCAGTATTTT. It translates to CASSNRRPTDTQYF.

The CDR3 is CASSLEFGLDEQFF. The CDR3 nucleotides read TGCGCCAGCAGCTTGGAGTTTGGACTCGATGAGCAGTTCTTC. The rearrangement joins TRBV5-1 to TRBJ2-1; a possible D gene is TRBD2 (5 bases). This CDR3 is 14 amino acids long. Trimming stripped 0 bases from V and 8 bases from J, with 12 bases between. Germline CDR1 is SGHRS and CDR2 is YFSETQ.

This chain links TRBV5-1 with TRBJ2-3, with D maybe TRBD2 (6 bases). Germline V CDR1 and CDR2: SGHRS, YFSETQ. With 0 bases removed from V and 4 bases from J, the gap between germline ends came to 12 bases. The length of the CDR3 is 15 residues. CDR3 protein: CASSLETGDADTQYF. The DNA for the CDR3 is TGCGCCAGCAGCTTGGAGACGGGAGACGCAGATACGCAGTATTTT.

V and J are TRBV7-9 and TRBJ2-3; 7 bases map to TRBD2. With V trimmed by 0 bases and J by 6 bases, 3 bases remained unmatched. Germline CDR1 is SEHNR and CDR2 is FQNEAQ (reference sequence). This CDR3 has 14 amino acids. CDR3 loop: CASSLATLADTQYF. For the CDR3, the DNA is TGTGCCAGCAGCTTAGCGACACTAGCGGATACGCAGTATTTT.

J is TRBJ1-2 and V is TRBV4-2; 7 bases fit TRBD1. V lost 1 base, J lost 8 bases, and 10 bases stayed unmatched. The germline gives CDR1 LGHNA, CDR2 YNFKEQ. The CDR3 runs to 15 residues. CDR3 DNA: TGTGCCAGCAGCCAAGCCGGGACAGAAATGGGAGGCTACACCTTC. Protein sequence: CASSQAGTEMGGYTF.

The chain recombines TRBV28 with TRBJ1-1; D possibly corresponds to TRBD1 (5 bases). V shed 8 bases and J shed 4 bases, with 11 bases lying between them. The CDR3 runs to 12 residues. Germline CDR1 is MDHEN and CDR2 is SYDVKM. CDR3 bases: TGTGCCAGCTGGACCAGGGCCACTGAAGCTTTCTTT. Residues: CASWTRATEAFF.

V gene TRBV29-1 combines with J gene TRBJ2-6; D unclear. CDR1 is SQVTM, CDR2 ANQGSEA, per germline. V was cut by 3 bases and J by 3 bases, with 6 bases left in between. This CDR3 has 13 residues. CDR3 loop: CSVDGGGANVLTF. DNA for the CDR3: TGCAGCGTTGATGGCGGTGGGGCCAACGTCCTGACTTTC.

The CDR3 nucleotides read TGCGCCAGCAGCCAAGACCTACTAGCCGCCGAGCAGTACTTC. Translating gives CASSQDLLAAEQYF. The rearrangement uses TRBV4-1 and TRBJ2-7; D is perhaps TRBD2 (6 bases). The germline V gene has CDR1 MGHRA and CDR2 YSYEKL. V was pared by 0 bases and J by 6 bases, with 12 bases between. The CDR3 has 14 amino acids.

The rearrangement uses TRBV24-1 and TRBJ2-7, with TRBD1 matching 12 bases. Looked up from germline, CDR1 is KGHDR and CDR2 is SFDVKD. This CDR3 is built from 14 residues. The V segment lost 6 bases and the J segment 7 bases; nucleotides outside the gene matches: 6. The CDR3 is CATSPGQGAEEQYF. CDR3 nucleotide sequence: TGTGCCACCAGTCCGGGACAGGGGGCGGAAGAGCAGTACTTC.

The gene calls are TRBV5-1 and TRBJ1-6; 10 nucleotides align to TRBD1. The CDR3 runs to 14 residues. Germline CDR1 is SGHRS and CDR2 is YFSETQ. Unmatched junction bases numbered 2, after V lost 4 bases and J lost 7 bases. CDR3 residues: CASSTGQGNSPLHF. CDR3 DNA sequence: TGCGCCAGCAGCACGGGACAGGGGAATTCACCCCTCCACTTT.

The V and J genes are TRBV27 and TRBJ1-4; 10 nucleotides line up with TRBD1. Looked up from germline, CDR1 is MNHEY and CDR2 is SMNVEV (reference sequence). The CDR3 has 13 residues. V shed 4 bases, J shed 11 bases, and the junction held 4 bases outside the gene matches. The CDR3 loop reads CASSSGQGVKLFF. The CDR3 region has the DNA TGTGCCAGCAGTTCTGGACAGGGGGTCAAACTGTTTTTT.

This chain connects TRBV12-3 or TRBV12-4 to TRBJ1-1; no reliable D call. The CDR3 is 13 amino acids. Between the trimmed V and J ends, which lost 8 bases and 4 bases, there was a span of 14 bases. CDR3 DNA sequence: TGTGCCAGCTTGAGAGGTGGCGGCACTGAAGCTTTCTTT. This codes for CASLRGGGTEAFF.

The genes are TRBV10-1 and TRBJ2-5, with 7 bases fitting TRBD1. V lost 7 bases to trimming and J lost 5 bases; unmatched junction nucleotides: 7. The CDR3 contains 13 residues. In germline, CDR1 is WNHNN, CDR2 SYGVQD (reference sequence). For the CDR3, the DNA is TGCGCCAGCAAAGGACAGGCCGGGGAGACCCAGTACTTC. Amino acid sequence: CASKGQAGETQYF.

This chain connects TRBV11-3 to TRBJ2-1, with D possibly TRBD2 on 6 matching bases. Germline V lookup: CDR1 SGHNT, CDR2 YENEEA. Deletions cut 0 bases from V and 9 bases from J, with 9 bases between. This CDR3 contains 13 residues. CDR3 loop: CASSLDGSGEQFF. The CDR3 DNA reads TGTGCCAGCAGCTTAGACGGGAGCGGTGAGCAGTTCTTC.

V usage is TRBV7-3 and J usage is TRBJ2-1; 8 bases align to TRBD1. CDR1 is SGHTA and CDR2 is FQGTGA in the germline V gene. CDR3 length: 17 amino acids. The V and J ends lost 2 bases and 7 bases, in that order; junction bases with no gene match: 13. The CDR3 DNA is TGTGCCAGCAGCTTAGCTCCGCTAGGGACAGGCACTAATGAGCAGTTCTTC. Translating it yields CASSLAPLGTGTNEQFF.

CDR3 region: CSASFLAGTGAIEYEQYF. For the CDR3, the DNA is TGCAGTGCTAGTTTTCTGGCGGGGACAGGGGCTATCGAATACGAGCAGTACTTC. The gene calls are TRBV20-1 and TRBJ2-7; the match to TRBD1 covers 10 bases. Losses at the gene ends were 3 bases for V and 4 bases for J; bases not matched to a gene: 18. Germline V CDR1 and CDR2: DFQATT, SNEGSKA (reference sequence). The CDR3 sequence is 18 residues long.

This clone was seen only a few times. The chain couples TRBV5-1 to TRBJ1-1; D possibly corresponds to TRBD1 (5 bases). This CDR3 comprises 14 residues. Trimming stripped 6 bases from V and 2 bases from J, with 14 bases between. CDR1 is SGHRS, CDR2 YFSETQ, per germline. CDR3 region: CASTLGGGNTEAFF. Written as DNA, the CDR3 is TGCGCCAGCACCCTGGGGGGGGGAAACACTGAAGCTTTCTTT. The full variable domain, completed using reference TRBV5-1 and TRBJ1-1, is KAGVTQTPRYLIKTRGQQVTLSCSPISGHRSVSWYQQTPGQGLQFLFEYFSETQRNKGNFPGRFSGRQFSNSRSEMNVSTLELGDSALYLCASTLGGGNTEAFFGQGTRLTVV.

The V call is TRBV28, the J call TRBJ1-1; D ambiguous. Trimming removed 3 bases from V and 0 bases from J, with 8 bases in between. This CDR3 has 14 amino acids. Germline V gene sequence: CDR1 MDHEN, CDR2 SYDVKM. The CDR3 DNA is TGTGCCAGCAGTTTTGGTACGGTGAACACTGAAGCTTTCTTT. This encodes CASSFGTVNTEAFF.

J is TRBJ2-7 and V is TRBV27, with 9 bases identical to TRBD2. The CDR3 runs to 13 residues. Germline CDR1 and CDR2: MNHEY and SMNVEV (reference sequence). After removal of 5 bases from V and 4 bases from J, the junction contained 3 bases not matched to a gene. As DNA, the CDR3 is TGTGCCAGCAGTCCCAGCGGGAGGTACGAGCAGTACTTC. It codes for CASSPSGRYEQYF.